Presented here are 25 T cell receptor beta chains from one specimen sequenced in a study of blood T cell repertoires in COVID-19. TCRdb's table, derived via immunoSEQ multiplex PCR, lists solely in-frame clones and lacks some. The sample shows 250,000 or so clones, 80% to 90% of them seen only once. The sample consisted of PBMCs or T cells enriched from blood (not recorded which). Source of these receptors: a man in his forties or fifties who had been exposed to COVID-19.

This chain connects TRBV6-4 to TRBJ2-3; unclear D gene. The germline V and J ends were trimmed by 2 bases and 1 base, with 4 bases remaining between them. CDR1 MRHNA and CDR2 SNTAGT come from the germline V gene. The CDR3 covers 13 residues. The CDR3 loop reads CASSDRGTDTQYF. DNA of the CDR3: TGTGCCAGCAGTGACCGCGGCACAGATACGCAGTATTTT.

The chain combines TRBV3-1 (or the pseudogene TRBV3-2) with TRBJ2-3; 10 nucleotides line up with TRBD1. Germline V gives CDR1 LGHDT, CDR2 YNNKEL (reference sequence). This CDR3 has 14 residues. Unmatched junction bases numbered 9, after V lost 10 bases and J lost 5 bases. The chain's CDR3 is CATERQGAEDTQYF. In nucleotides, the CDR3 is TGTGCCACCGAAAGACAGGGGGCTGAAGATACGCAGTATTTT.

V is TRBV9 and J is TRBJ1-4, with 8 bases fitting TRBD1. The trim removed 4 bases at V and 8 bases at J, leaving 10 bases unmatched. The germline CDR1 and CDR2 sequences are SGDLS and YYNGEE. The CDR3 extends over 15 amino acids. The CDR3 reads CASSFSDRVEEKLFF. In nucleotides, the CDR3 is TGTGCCAGCAGCTTCTCGGACAGGGTAGAGGAAAAACTGTTTTTT.

The gene calls are TRBV28 and TRBJ1-5; tentatively, D is TRBD1 (6 bases). V was cut by 6 bases and J by 2 bases, with 14 bases left in between. Germline assignment: CDR1 MDHEN and CDR2 SYDVKM. This CDR3 comprises 15 residues. The CDR3 sequence is CASRGHARRNQPQHF. DNA of the CDR3: TGTGCCAGCAGGGGACACGCTAGACGCAATCAGCCCCAGCATTTT.

The table lists this clone with a count of one. This rearrangement joins TRBV10-3 to TRBJ2-1; D not resolved. Trimming pared 8 bases from V and 0 bases from J, leaving 14 bases between. This CDR3 spans 15 amino acids. Germline V lookup: CDR1 ENHRY, CDR2 SYGVKD. The CDR3 DNA reads as TGTGCCATCGGAGCTCGAGAAGGCTCCTACAATGAGCAGTTCTTC. Translation gives CAIGAREGSYNEQFF.

J is TRBJ1-2 and V is TRBV6-1, with 7 bases fitting TRBD1. Germline V lookup: CDR1 MNHNS, CDR2 SASEGT. The V gene end was trimmed by 1 base and the J gene end by 8 bases; junction bases not matched to a gene: 10. This CDR3 comprises 15 residues. The CDR3 reads CASSEGGRGSLGYTF. CDR3 coding DNA: TGTGCCAGCAGTGAAGGGGGCAGGGGGAGCTTGGGCTACACCTTC.

The chain uses TRBV27 and TRBJ2-1, with 10 bases lining up with TRBD2. Trimming at V came to 2 bases and at J to 7 bases, leaving 5 bases not matched to a gene. The CDR3 runs 15 residues. Germline V CDR1 and CDR2: MNHEY, SMNVEV (reference sequence). CDR3 nucleotides: TGTGCCAGCAGTTTAAGGCTAGCGGGAGCGAATGAGCAGTTCTTC. Amino acid sequence: CASSLRLAGANEQFF.

The rearrangement links TRBV27 to TRBJ1-6; a weak D match, TRBD1 (6 bases). V was clipped by 6 bases and J by 8 bases, with 14 bases between them. This CDR3 is built from 14 residues. In germline, CDR1 is MNHEY, CDR2 SMNVEV (reference sequence). For the CDR3, the DNA is TGTGCCAGCAGCCCGCAGGGGCTAGATTCACCCCTCCACTTT. Translation gives CASSPQGLDSPLHF.

This chain links TRBV19 with TRBJ1-1; the D gene is possibly TRBD1 (5 bases). Germline V gives CDR1 LNHDA, CDR2 SQIVND (reference sequence). CDR3 length: 15 residues. V was shortened by 7 bases and J by 3 bases, with 18 bases between the two germline ends. The CDR3 here is CASMGVWGRDTEAFF. The CDR3 region has the DNA TGTGCCAGTATGGGTGTGTGGGGCCGGGACACTGAAGCTTTCTTT.

The CDR3 nucleotides are TGCAGTGCTAGTAGCTCGAACAGAATCCCGGATTCACCCCTCCACTTT. Protein product: CSASSSNRIPDSPLHF. V usage is TRBV20-1 and J usage is TRBJ1-6; D is unresolved. Looked up from germline, CDR1 is DFQATT and CDR2 is SNEGSKA (reference sequence). The CDR3 loop spans 16 amino acids. The ends were cut back, 3 bases at V and 8 bases at J, with 20 bases in the middle.

Regarding this clone: The same CDR3 also results from other DNA sequences found in this sample. V and J are TRBV9 and TRBJ1-1; D unresolved. The V end lost 0 bases, the J end lost 4 bases, and 10 bases lay between the germline ends. The length of the CDR3 is 14 residues. Per the germline V gene, CDR1 is SGDLS and CDR2 is YYNGEE. CDR3 in amino acids: CASSVEAGRTEAFF. The CDR3 DNA reads as TGTGCCAGCAGCGTAGAGGCAGGCCGCACTGAAGCTTTCTTT.

This chain connects TRBV5-1 to TRBJ2-7, with 8 bases fitting TRBD2. The germline gives CDR1 SGHRS, CDR2 YFSETQ. Trimming removed 4 bases from V and 0 bases from J; junction bases left unmatched: 9. The CDR3 totals 16 residues. In nucleotides, the CDR3 is TGCGCCAGCAGCCCACAACTAGCGGAGAGCTCCTACGAGCAGTACTTC. It is translated as CASSPQLAESSYEQYF.

The rearrangement links TRBV19 to TRBJ2-3; 7 positions match TRBD2. V lost 4 bases, J lost 6 bases, and 4 bases stayed unmatched. The germline V gene encodes CDR1 LNHDA and CDR2 SQIVND (reference sequence). CDR3 length equals 13 residues. The CDR3 here is CASSRGGIDTQYF. DNA for the CDR3: TGTGCCAGTAGTAGGGGGGGTATTGATACGCAGTATTTT.

The J gene is TRBJ2-7, the V gene TRBV7-9; possibly TRBD1 for D (6 bases). The CDR3 extends over 13 amino acids. Trimming removed 3 bases at V and 3 bases at J, with 9 bases between. Germline assignment: CDR1 SEHNR and CDR2 FQNEAQ (reference sequence). CDR3 residues: CASSFRDNYEQYF. In nucleotides, the CDR3 is TGTGCCAGCAGCTTTCGGGACAACTACGAGCAGTACTTC.

The rearrangement links TRBV9 to TRBJ2-2, with D perhaps matching TRBD2 (5 bases). Trimming pared 0 bases from V and 0 bases from J, leaving 15 bases between. Germline assignment: CDR1 SGDLS and CDR2 YYNGEE. The CDR3 consists of 18 residues. The CDR3 DNA reads TGTGCCAGCAGCGTAGCGGGTGGAGGCGCCCCGAACACCGGGGAGCTGTTTTTT. Its translation: CASSVAGGGAPNTGELFF.

The genes are TRBV2 and TRBJ1-1; D uncertain. V shed 4 bases and J shed 1 base, with 4 bases lying between them. Germline V gene lookup returns CDR1 SNHLY and CDR2 FYNNEI. The CDR3 covers 12 residues. The CDR3 is CASSVWNTEAFF. CDR3 nucleotide sequence: TGTGCCAGCAGTGTATGGAACACTGAAGCTTTCTTT.

The V and J genes are TRBV19 and TRBJ2-1; D gene uncertain. Germline V gene sequence: CDR1 LNHDA, CDR2 SQIVND (reference sequence). V was cut by 6 bases and J by 7 bases, with 10 bases left in between. The CDR3 is 12 residues long. CDR3 residues: CASSPRVNEQFF. As DNA, the CDR3 is TGTGCCAGTAGCCCTCGGGTAAATGAGCAGTTCTTC.

This sequence joins TRBV5-1 and TRBJ2-3; D possibly corresponds to TRBD1 (5 bases). The CDR3 contains 16 residues. The V gene's germline CDR1 is SGHRS and CDR2 YFSETQ. Deletions cut 0 bases from V and 4 bases from J, with 15 bases between. CDR3 loop: CASSLANAGFADTQYF. The CDR3 DNA is TGCGCCAGCAGCTTGGCCAACGCAGGGTTTGCAGATACGCAGTATTTT.

The rearrangement joins TRBV2 to TRBJ1-6; the D is unclear. CDR1 SNHLY and CDR2 FYNNEI come from the germline V gene. The CDR3 runs 12 residues. V dropped 2 bases and J dropped 9 bases, with 5 bases sitting between them. CDR3 amino acids: CASSEPGSPLHF. CDR3 DNA: TGTGCCAGCAGTGAACCGGGTTCACCCCTCCACTTT.

This clone was observed once. V usage is TRBV6-5 and J usage is TRBJ1-2; perhaps TRBD1 as D (6 bases). From germline, CDR1 is MNHEY and CDR2 SVGAGI. This CDR3 region has 12 residues. V was cut by 5 bases and J by 4 bases, with 8 bases left in between. CDR3 amino acids: CASSKDSYGYTF. CDR3 sequence (DNA): TGTGCCAGCAGTAAGGACAGCTATGGCTACACCTTC.

The chain is built from TRBV7-2 and TRBJ2-7; 7 nucleotides align to TRBD2. Germline V gives CDR1 SGHTA, CDR2 FQGNSA. The trim removed 5 bases at V and 7 bases at J, leaving 23 bases unmatched. The CDR3 sequence is 18 residues long. The CDR3 nucleotides read TGTGCCAGCAGCCTAACCACTTGGGGGGGATCCCATACTCGGGAGCAGTACGTC. Translated: CASSLTTWGGSHTREQYV.

The chain is built from TRBV15 and TRBJ1-5; D possibly corresponds to TRBD1 (5 bases). The germline gives CDR1 LNHNV, CDR2 YYDKDF (reference sequence). The V end was cut by 1 base, the J end by 0 bases, with 13 bases between. The CDR3 runs 17 residues. CDR3 residues: CATSRVSGGNSNQPQHF. DNA of the CDR3: TGTGCCACCAGCAGAGTATCGGGGGGGAATAGCAATCAGCCCCAGCATTTT.

The chain uses TRBV30 and TRBJ1-6; D unclear. The CDR3 has 16 residues. CDR1 is GTSNPN and CDR2 is SVGIG in the germline V gene (reference sequence). V lost 0 bases to trimming and J lost 0 bases, with 9 bases between them. CDR3 region: CAWSVFGDSYNSPLHF. CDR3 nucleotides: TGTGCCTGGAGTGTTTTCGGAGACTCCTATAATTCACCCCTCCACTTT.

The V and J genes are TRBV23-1 and TRBJ1-5, with a possible D match to TRBD1 (5 bases). TRBV23-1 is known as an ORF, though its function is uncertain. The CDR3 is made up of 13 amino acids. V lost 8 bases and J lost 3, with 11 bases in between. The CDR3: CASGRANNQPQHF. The CDR3 coding sequence is TGCGCCAGCGGCAGGGCAAACAATCAGCCCCAGCATTTT.

The J gene is TRBJ1-4, the V gene TRBV2; D perhaps matches TRBD1 (5 bases). V was shortened by 0 bases and J by 8 bases, with 13 bases between the two germline ends. This CDR3 has 15 amino acids. The germline V gene encodes CDR1 SNHLY and CDR2 FYNNEI. In nucleotides, the CDR3 is TGTGCCAGCAGTGAAGCGGGGGGACGAGGAGAAAAACTGTTTTTT. This translates into CASSEAGGRGEKLFF.